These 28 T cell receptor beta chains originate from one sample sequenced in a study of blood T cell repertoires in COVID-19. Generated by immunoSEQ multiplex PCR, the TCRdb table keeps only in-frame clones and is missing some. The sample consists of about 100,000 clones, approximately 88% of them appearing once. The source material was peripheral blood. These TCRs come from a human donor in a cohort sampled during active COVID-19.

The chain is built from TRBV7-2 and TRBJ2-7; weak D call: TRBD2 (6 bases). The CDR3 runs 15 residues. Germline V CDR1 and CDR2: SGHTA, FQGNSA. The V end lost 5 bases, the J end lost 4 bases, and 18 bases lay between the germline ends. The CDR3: CASSRVAARGYEQYF. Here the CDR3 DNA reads TGTGCCAGCAGCAGAGTAGCGGCACGGGGGTACGAGCAGTACTTC. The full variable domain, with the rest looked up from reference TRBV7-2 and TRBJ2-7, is GAGVSQSPSNKVTEKGKDVELRCDPISGHTALYWYRQSLGQGLEFLIYFQGNSAPDKSGLPSDRFSAERTGGSVSTLTIQRTQQEDSAVYLCASSRVAARGYEQYFGPGTRLTVT.

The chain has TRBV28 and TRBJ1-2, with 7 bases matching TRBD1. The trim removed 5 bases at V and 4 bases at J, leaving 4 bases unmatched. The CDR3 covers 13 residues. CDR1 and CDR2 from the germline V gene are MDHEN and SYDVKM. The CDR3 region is CASSVTGSYGYTF. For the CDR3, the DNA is TGTGCCAGCAGTGTGACAGGGAGCTATGGCTACACCTTC.

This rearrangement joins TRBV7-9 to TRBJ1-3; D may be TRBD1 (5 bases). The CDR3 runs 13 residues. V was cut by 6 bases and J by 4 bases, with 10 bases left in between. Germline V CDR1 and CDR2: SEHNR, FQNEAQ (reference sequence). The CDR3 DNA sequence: TGTGCCAGCAGTCAGGGCGGAGGAAACACCATATATTTT. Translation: CASSQGGGNTIYF.

CDR3 coding DNA: TGTGCCAGCAGTTTCGACAGGGATGGCTACACCTTC. Its translation: CASSFDRDGYTF. The rearrangement joins TRBV28 to TRBJ1-2, with TRBD1 matching 7 bases. CDR1 MDHEN and CDR2 SYDVKM come from the germline V gene. The CDR3 runs 12 residues. The J segment lost 6 bases and the V segment lost 3 bases, leaving 1 base of the junction unmatched.

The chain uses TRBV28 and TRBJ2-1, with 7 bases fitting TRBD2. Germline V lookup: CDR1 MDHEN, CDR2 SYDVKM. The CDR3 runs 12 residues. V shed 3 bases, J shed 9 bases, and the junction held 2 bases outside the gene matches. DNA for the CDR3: TGTGCCAGCAGTTTGGGGGGGTTTGAGCAGTTCTTC. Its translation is CASSLGGFEQFF.

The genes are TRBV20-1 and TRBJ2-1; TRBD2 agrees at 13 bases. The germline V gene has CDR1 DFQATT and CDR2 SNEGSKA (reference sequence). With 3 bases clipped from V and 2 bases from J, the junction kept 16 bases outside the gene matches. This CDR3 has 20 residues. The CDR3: CSASGPGLAGVEGTYNEQFF. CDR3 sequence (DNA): TGCAGTGCTAGTGGGCCAGGACTAGCGGGAGTGGAAGGGACCTACAATGAGCAGTTCTTC.

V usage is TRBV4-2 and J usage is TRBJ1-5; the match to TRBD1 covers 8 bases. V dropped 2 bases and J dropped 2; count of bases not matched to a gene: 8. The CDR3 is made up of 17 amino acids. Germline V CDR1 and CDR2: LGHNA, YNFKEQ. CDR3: CASSQTDRVRGNQPQHF. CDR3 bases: TGTGCCAGCAGCCAAACGGACAGGGTGAGGGGCAATCAGCCCCAGCATTTT.

CDR3 nucleotide sequence: TGCAGTGCTAGTGGGGACAGGGGAGACGAGCAGTACTTC. This gives the protein CSASGDRGDEQYF. The chain couples TRBV20-1 to TRBJ2-7; 10 positions match TRBD1. CDR3 length: 13 amino acids. V lost 3 bases, J lost 5 bases, and 4 bases stayed unmatched. The germline V gene encodes CDR1 DFQATT and CDR2 SNEGSKA (reference sequence).

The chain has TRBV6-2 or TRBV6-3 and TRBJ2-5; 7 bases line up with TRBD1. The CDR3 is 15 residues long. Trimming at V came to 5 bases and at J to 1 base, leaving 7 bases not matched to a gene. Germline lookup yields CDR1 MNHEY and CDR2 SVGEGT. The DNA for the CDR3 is TGTGCCAGCAGTACCCGGGACAGCACCCAAGAGACCCAGTACTTC. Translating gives CASSTRDSTQETQYF.

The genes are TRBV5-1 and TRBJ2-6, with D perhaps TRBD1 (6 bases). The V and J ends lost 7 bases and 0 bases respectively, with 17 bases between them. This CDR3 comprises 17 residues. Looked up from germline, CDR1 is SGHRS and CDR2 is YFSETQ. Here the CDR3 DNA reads TGCGCCAGCGGATGGGGACACATAAACTCTGGGGCCAACGTCCTGACTTTC. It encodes CASGWGHINSGANVLTF.

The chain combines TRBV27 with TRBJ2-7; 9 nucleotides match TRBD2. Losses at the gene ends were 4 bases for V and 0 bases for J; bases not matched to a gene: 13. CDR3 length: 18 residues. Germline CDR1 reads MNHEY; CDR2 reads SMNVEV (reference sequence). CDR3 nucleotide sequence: TGTGCCAGCAGTTATCAGGCCCGAAGCGGGAGGAACTCCTACGAGCAGTACTTC. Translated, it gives CASSYQARSGRNSYEQYF.

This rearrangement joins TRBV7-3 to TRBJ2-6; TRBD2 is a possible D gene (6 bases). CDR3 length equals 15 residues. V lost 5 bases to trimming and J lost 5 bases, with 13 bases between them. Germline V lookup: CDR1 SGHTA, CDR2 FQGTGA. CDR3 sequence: CASSPSGTRANVLTF. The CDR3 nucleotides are TGTGCCAGCAGCCCATCCGGGACTCGGGCCAACGTCCTGACTTTC.

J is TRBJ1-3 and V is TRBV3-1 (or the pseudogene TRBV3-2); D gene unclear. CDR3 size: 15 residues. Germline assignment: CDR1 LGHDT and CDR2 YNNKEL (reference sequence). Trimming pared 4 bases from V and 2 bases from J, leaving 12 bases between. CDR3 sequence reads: CASSRRETPGNTIYF. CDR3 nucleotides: TGTGCCAGCAGCCGGAGAGAGACCCCTGGAAACACCATATATTTT.

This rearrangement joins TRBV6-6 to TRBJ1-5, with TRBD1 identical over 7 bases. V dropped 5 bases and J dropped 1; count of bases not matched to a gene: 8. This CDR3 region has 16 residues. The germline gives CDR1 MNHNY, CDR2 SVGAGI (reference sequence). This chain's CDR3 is CASSPPGQRSNQPQHF. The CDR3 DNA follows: TGTGCCAGCAGTCCCCCGGGACAGAGGAGCAATCAGCCCCAGCATTTT.

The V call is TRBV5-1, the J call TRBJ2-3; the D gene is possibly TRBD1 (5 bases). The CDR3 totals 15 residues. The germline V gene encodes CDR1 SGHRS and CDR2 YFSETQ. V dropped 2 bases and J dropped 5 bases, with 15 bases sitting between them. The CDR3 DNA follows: TGCGCCAGCAGCTTCGGCTCCCGAAGGGGAGATACGCAGTATTTT. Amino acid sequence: CASSFGSRRGDTQYF.

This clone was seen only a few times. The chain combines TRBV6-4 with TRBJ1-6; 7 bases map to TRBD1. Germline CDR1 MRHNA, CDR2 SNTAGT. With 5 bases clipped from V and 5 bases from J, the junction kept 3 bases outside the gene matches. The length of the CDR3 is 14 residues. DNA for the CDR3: TGTGCCAGCAGTTCCGGGACAGATAATTCACCCCTCCACTTT. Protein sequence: CASSSGTDNSPLHF.

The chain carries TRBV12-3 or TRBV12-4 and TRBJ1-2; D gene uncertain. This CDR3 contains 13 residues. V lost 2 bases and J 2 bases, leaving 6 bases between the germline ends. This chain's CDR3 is CASSLSSNYGYTF. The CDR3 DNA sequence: TGTGCCAGCAGTTTATCTAGCAACTATGGCTACACCTTC.

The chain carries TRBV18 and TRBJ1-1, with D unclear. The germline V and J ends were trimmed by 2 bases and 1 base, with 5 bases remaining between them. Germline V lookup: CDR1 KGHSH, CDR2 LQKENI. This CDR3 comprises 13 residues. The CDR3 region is CASSPTKNTEAFF. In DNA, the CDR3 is TGTGCCAGCTCACCAACAAAGAACACTGAAGCTTTCTTT.

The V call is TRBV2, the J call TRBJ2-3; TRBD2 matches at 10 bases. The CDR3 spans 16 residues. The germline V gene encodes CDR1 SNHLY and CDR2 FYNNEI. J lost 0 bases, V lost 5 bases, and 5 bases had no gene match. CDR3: CASSSSGGGSTDTQYF. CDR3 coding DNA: TGTGCCAGCAGTTCTAGCGGGGGAGGGAGCACAGATACGCAGTATTTT.

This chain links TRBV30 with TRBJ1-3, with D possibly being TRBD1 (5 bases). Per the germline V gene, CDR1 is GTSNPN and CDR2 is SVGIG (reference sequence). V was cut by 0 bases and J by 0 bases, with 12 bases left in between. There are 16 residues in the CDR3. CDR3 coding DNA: TGTGCCTGGAGTGTTTATGGGAGGGGCTCTGGAAACACCATATATTTT. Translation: CAWSVYGRGSGNTIYF. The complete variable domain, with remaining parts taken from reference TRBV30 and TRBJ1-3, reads SQTIHQWPATLVQPVGSPLSLECTVEGTSNPNLYWYRQAAGRGLQLLFYSVGIGQISSEVPQNLSASRPQDRQFILSSKKLLLSDSGFYLCAWSVYGRGSGNTIYFGEGSWLTVV.

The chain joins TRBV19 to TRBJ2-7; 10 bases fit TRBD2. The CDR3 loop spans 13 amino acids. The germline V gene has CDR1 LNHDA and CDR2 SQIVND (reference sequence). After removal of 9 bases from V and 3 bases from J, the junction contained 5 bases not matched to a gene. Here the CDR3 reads CARNASGSYEQYF. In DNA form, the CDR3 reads TGTGCCAGGAACGCTAGCGGGAGCTACGAGCAGTACTTC.

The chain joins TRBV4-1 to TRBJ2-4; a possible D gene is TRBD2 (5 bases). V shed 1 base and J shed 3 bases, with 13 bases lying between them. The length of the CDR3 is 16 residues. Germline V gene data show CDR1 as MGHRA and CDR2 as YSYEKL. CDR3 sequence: CASSQGVGVGKNIQYF. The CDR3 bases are TGCGCCAGCAGCCAAGGGGTGGGAGTCGGCAAAAACATTCAGTACTTC.

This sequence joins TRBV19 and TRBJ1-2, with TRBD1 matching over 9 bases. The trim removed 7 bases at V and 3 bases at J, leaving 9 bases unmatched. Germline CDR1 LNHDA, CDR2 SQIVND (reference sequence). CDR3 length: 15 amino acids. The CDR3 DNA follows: TGTGCCAGTACCGTCCGGGACAGGGCGTACTATGGCTACACCTTC. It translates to CASTVRDRAYYGYTF.

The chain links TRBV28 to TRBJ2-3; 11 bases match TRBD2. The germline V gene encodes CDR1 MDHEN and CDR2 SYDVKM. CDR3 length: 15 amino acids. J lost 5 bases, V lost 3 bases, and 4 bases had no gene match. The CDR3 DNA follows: TGTGCCAGCAGTTTTACTGGACTAGCGGGAGATACGCAGTATTTT. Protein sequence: CASSFTGLAGDTQYF. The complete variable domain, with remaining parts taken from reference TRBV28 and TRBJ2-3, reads DVKVTQSSRYLVKRTGEKVFLECVQDMDHENMFWYRQDPGLGLRLIYFSYDVKMKEKGDIPEGYSVSREKKERFSLILESASTNQTSMYLCASSFTGLAGDTQYFGPGTRLTVL.

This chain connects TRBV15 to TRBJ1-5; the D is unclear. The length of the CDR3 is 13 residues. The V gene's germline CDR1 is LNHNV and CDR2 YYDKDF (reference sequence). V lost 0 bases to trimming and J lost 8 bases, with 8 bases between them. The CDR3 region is CATSRDQREPQHF. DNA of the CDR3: TGTGCCACCAGCAGAGATCAGAGGGAGCCCCAGCATTTT. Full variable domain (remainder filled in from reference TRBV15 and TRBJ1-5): DAMVIQNPRYQVTQFGKPVTLSCSQTLNHNVMYWYQQKSSQAPKLLFHYYDKDFNNEADTPDNFQSRRPNTSFCFLDIRSPGLGDTAMYLCATSRDQREPQHFGDGTRLSIL.

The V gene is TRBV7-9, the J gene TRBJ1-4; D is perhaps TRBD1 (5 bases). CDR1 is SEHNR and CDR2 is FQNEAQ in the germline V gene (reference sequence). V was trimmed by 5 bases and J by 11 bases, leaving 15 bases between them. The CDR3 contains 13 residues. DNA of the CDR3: TGTGCCAGCAGCCCACCGGACATAAGCAAACTGTTTTTT. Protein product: CASSPPDISKLFF. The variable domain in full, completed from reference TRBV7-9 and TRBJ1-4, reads DTGVSQNPRHKITKRGQNVTFRCDPISEHNRLYWYRQTLGQGPEFLTYFQNEAQLEKSRLLSDRFSAERPKGSFSTLEIQRTEQGDSAMYLCASSPPDISKLFFGSGTQLSVL.

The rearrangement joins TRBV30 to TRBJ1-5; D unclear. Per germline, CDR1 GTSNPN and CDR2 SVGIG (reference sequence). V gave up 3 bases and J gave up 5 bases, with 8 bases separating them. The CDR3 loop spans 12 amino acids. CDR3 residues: CAWRSNYQPQHF. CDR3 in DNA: TGTGCCTGGAGGTCCAATTATCAGCCCCAGCATTTT. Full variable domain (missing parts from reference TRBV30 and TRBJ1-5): SQTIHQWPATLVQPVGSPLSLECTVEGTSNPNLYWYRQAAGRGLQLLFYSVGIGQISSEVPQNLSASRPQDRQFILSSKKLLLSDSGFYLCAWRSNYQPQHFGDGTRLSIL.

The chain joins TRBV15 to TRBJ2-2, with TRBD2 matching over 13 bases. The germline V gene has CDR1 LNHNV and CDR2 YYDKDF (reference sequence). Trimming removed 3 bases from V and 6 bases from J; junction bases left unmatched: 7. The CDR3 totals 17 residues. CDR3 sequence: CATSRDGLAGVSGELFF. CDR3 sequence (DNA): TGTGCCACCAGCAGGGACGGACTAGCGGGAGTTTCCGGGGAGCTGTTTTTT.